The present T cell receptor (beta chain) was sequenced within a study of identical twins listed by TCRdb under 2016. With respect to the entire study: To test whether fetal clonotypes persist, this study deep-sequenced TCR alpha and beta repertoires from monozygotic twins, from unrelated adults of various ages, and from cord blood. Replicate twin experiments were performed at different times using different library preparation protocols to rule out contamination.

Every donor in the study was a healthy Caucasian. Library preparation used 5' RACE. The listed sequencing device is Illumina HiSeq 2000. Template switching added a universal primer binding site, and the final cDNA carried a unique molecular identifier that allowed TCR cDNA molecules to be counted accurately. Specific primers in the conserved constant-segment region were used to synthesize first-strand cDNA for the TCR alpha and beta chains. To control for contamination, every cDNA library was double barcoded, receiving both a SMART-Mk sample barcode and Illumina barcodes. TruSeq adapter sequences, together with Illumina sample barcodes, were added in two successive PCR steps. TCR alpha and beta cDNA libraries were sequenced on the Illumina HiSeq platform with custom primers. In the authors' own workflow: MiGEC was used to process raw reads and extract unique molecular identifiers, and MiXCR was used to find CDR3 positions. Recombination models were inferred per individual with the repgenHMM and IGoR tools using an EM algorithm. Shared clonotype analysis was performed with the tcR package in R, normalizing sharing by the product of cloneset sizes. Out-of-frame nonproductive sequences were analyzed to study raw recombination free of thymic and clonal selection effects. Using fastp at Q25 and MiXCR, TCRdb reprocessed the public reads and kept productive beta chains. Entries are consolidated by CDR3 protein sequence, retaining the most common genes and DNA. TCRdb's processing, not the authors' own work, is the source of the V and J calls. The sample profile shows more than 1.5 million distinct CDR3 sequences; 32% of them were found once. About 0.25% of the sample lies in the top ten.

Points on this clonotype: The antigen this receptor binds is unknown. No clone much larger than this one lies a single base away; base qualities are absent.

Overall study outcomes, separate from this receptor: A weaker excess of twin sharing was found in beta out-of-frame sequences because the signal-to-noise ratio was lowered by fewer shared sequences. Because the same donors could not be followed over many years, the conclusions relied on cross-sectional statistical analysis. Compared with coincidental sharing between unrelated individuals, out-of-frame TCR alpha sequences shared between twins had an excess of sequences with low generation probability. Recombination models systematically underestimated out-of-frame TCR alpha sharing in monozygotic twins but agreed with sharing between unrelated individuals. Abundant cord blood beta clonotypes had fewer insertions, young adult naive repertoires showed a similar but weaker trend, and memory repertoires showed no such trend. Invariant T cells such as MAIT and iNKT could partly confound zero-insertion analyses, although diverse VJ usage argued against such confounding for most clonotypes.

The sample taken for sequencing was cord blood. This TCR was recovered from a newborn girl in good health.

The CDR3 loop reads CSARLAGGPPYEQYF. The bases read TGCAGTGCTAGACTAGCGGGAGGGCCCCCATACGAGCAGTACTTC. The chain uses TRBV20-1 and TRBJ2-7, and TRBD2 matches 12 of the central bases. Here V drops 2 bases and J drops 4 bases, and the junction holds 6 bases not matched to any gene. CDR1 is given as DFQATT and CDR2 as SNEGSKA, both from the germline V gene (reference sequence). The CDR3 starts with the cysteine, ends with the phenylalanine, and has 15 residues. Of all the DNA, just the CDR3 is kept, 45 bases in frame from base 1.